This T cell receptor (beta chain) originates from a study of blood T cell repertoires in COVID-19. Profiled with immunoSEQ multiplex PCR; TCRdb holds only in-frame clones, not every one. The top ten clones hold 8.6% of a sample with approximately 250,000 clones, about 87% of them seen once. Germline loops: CDR1 SGDLS, CDR2 YYNGEE. The junction had 7 bases not matched to a gene; V was cut back by 4 bases and J by 0 bases. The CDR3 is 16 residues long. The V and J genes are TRBV9 and TRBJ2-7; 10 nucleotides align to TRBD2. Source material: peripheral blood. The sequence was collected from a human donor in a cohort sampled during active COVID-19. The CDR3 DNA is TGTGCCAGCAGCCCGCTCGGGACTAGCGCCTCCTACGAGCAGTACTTC. It codes for CASSPLGTSASYEQYF.